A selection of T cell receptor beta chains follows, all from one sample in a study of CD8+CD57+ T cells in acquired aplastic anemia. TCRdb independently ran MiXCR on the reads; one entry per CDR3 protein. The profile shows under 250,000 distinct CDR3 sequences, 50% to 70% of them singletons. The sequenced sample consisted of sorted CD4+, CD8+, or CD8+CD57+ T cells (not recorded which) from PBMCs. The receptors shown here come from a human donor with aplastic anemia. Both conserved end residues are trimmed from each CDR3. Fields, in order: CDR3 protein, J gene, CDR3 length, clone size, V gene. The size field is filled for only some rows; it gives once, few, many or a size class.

SARPASGGAWETQY | TRBJ2-5 | 14 | - | TRBV29-1
ASSSGQGDRPYEQY | TRBJ2-7 | 14 | once | TRBV9
ASSPAGGSSYEQY | TRBJ2-7 | 13 | - | TRBV7-3
ASSISGQLYGYT | TRBJ1-2 | 12 | few | TRBV19
ASSLVFNQNVY | TRBJ2-5 | 11 | - | TRBV5-1
ASSLGNYGYT | TRBJ1-2 | 10 | - | TRBV7-9
ATSRDVGASGELF | TRBJ2-2 | 13 | few | TRBV15
ASSQQSAGPYEQY | TRBJ2-7 | 13 | - | TRBV7-8
SVMGRNTEAF | TRBJ1-1 | 10 | few | TRBV29-1
ASSPSGTSNSPLH | TRBJ1-6 | 13 | - | TRBV5-8
ASSVITHGATYEQY | TRBJ2-7 | 14 | - | TRBV7-2
ASSPTRGDEQF | TRBJ2-1 | 11 | - | TRBV7-8
ASSWGTATTFNEKLF | TRBJ1-4 | 15 | - | TRBV5-1
ASSLRTGGEQETQY | TRBJ2-5 | 14 | once | TRBV7-9
ATSRGKQGSYGYT | TRBJ1-2 | 13 | - | TRBV15
ASSLSPVEKLF | TRBJ1-4 | 11 | few | TRBV7-2
ASSARARETQY | TRBJ2-5 | 11 | - | TRBV2
ASSLDEGFLETQY | TRBJ2-5 | 13 | few | TRBV7-8
ASSGRGQTYEQY | TRBJ2-7 | 12 | - | TRBV6-5
ASSQDTFRVGPDTQY | TRBJ2-3 | 15 | - | TRBV14
ASIQVEQY | TRBJ2-7 | 8 | - | TRBV11-2
ASRKANQPQH | TRBJ1-5 | 10 | - | TRBV25-1
ASRGSDTQY | TRBJ2-3 | 9 | - | TRBV11-3
SVGDANYGYT | TRBJ1-2 | 10 | many | TRBV29-1
ASSYRTGGVGDTQY | TRBJ2-3 | 14 | - | TRBV7-2
AISGPGQGFTDTQY | TRBJ2-3 | 14 | many | TRBV10-3
ATSDPRGPATDTQY | TRBJ2-3 | 14 | - | TRBV24-1